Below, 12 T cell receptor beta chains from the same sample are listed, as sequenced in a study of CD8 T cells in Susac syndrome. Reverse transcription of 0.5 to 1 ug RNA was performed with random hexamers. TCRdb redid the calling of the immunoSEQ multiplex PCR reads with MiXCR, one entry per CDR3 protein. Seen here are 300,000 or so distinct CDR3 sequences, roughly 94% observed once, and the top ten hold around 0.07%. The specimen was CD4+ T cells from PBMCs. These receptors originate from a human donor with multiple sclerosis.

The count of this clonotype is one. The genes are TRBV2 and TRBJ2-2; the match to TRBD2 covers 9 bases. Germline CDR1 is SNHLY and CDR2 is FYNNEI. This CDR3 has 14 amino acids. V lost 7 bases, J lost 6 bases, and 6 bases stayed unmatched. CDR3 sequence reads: CASNPSGMAGELFF. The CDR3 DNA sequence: TGTGCCAGCAACCCTAGCGGGATGGCCGGGGAGCTGTTTTTT.

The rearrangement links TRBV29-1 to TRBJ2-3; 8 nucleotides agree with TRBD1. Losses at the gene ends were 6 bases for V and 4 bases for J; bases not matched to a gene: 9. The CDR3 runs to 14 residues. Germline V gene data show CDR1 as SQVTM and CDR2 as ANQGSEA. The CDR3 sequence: CSVTRGTGPDTQYF. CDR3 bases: TGCAGCGTGACTAGGGGGACAGGACCAGATACGCAGTATTTT.

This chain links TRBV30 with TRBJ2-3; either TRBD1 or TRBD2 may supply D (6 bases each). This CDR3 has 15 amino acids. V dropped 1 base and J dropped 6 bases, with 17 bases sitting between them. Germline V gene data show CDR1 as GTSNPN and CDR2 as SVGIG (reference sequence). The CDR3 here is CAWSAGTTGADTQYF. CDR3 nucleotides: TGTGCCTGGAGTGCCGGGACGACGGGGGCGGATACGCAGTATTTT.

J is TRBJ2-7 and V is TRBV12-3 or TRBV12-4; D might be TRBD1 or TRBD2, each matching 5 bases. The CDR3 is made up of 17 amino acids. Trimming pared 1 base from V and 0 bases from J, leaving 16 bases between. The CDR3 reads CASSLGGVGGYSYEQYF. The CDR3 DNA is TGTGCCAGCAGTTTAGGAGGGGTAGGCGGTTACTCCTACGAGCAGTACTTC.

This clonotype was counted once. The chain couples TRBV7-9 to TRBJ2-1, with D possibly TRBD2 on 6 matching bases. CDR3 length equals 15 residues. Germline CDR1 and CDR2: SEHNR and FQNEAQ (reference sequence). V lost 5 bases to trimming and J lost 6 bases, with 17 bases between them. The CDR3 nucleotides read TGTGCCAGCAGCGCGCGGGACCCTCCCCTCAATGAGCAGTTCTTC. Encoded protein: CASSARDPPLNEQFF.

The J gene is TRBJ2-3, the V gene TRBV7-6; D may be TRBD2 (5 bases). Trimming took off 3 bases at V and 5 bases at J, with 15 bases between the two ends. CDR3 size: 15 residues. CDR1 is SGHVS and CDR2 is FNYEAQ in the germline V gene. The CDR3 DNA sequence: TGTGCCAGCAGCTTTTGGGCGGGTGCGGTAGATACGCAGTATTTT. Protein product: CASSFWAGAVDTQYF.

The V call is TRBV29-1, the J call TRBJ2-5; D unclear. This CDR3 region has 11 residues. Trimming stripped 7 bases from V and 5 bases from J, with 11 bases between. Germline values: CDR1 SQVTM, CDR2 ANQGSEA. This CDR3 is CSAVVAETQYF. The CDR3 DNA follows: TGCAGCGCCGTCGTCGCGGAGACCCAGTACTTC. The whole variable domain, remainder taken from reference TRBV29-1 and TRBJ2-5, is SAVISQKPSRDICQRGTSLTIQCQVDSQVTMMFWYRQQPGQSLTLIATANQGSEATYESGFVIDKFPISRPNLTFSTLTVSNMSPEDSSIYLCSAVVAETQYFGPGTRLLVL.

CDR3 nucleotide sequence: TGCAGTGCTAGTGTCACGCAAGAGACCCAGTACTTC. It is translated as CSASVTQETQYF. This sequence joins TRBV20-1 and TRBJ2-5; no clear D gene. The CDR3 loop spans 12 amino acids. Trimming left V 3 bases short and J 2 bases short, with 7 bases between. Germline lookup yields CDR1 DFQATT and CDR2 SNEGSKA (reference sequence).

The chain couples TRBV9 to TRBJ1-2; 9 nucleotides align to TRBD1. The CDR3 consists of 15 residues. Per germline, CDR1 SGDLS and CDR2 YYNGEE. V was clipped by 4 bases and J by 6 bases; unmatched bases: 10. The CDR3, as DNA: TGTGCCAGCAGCCCTTCGGGACAGGGTGTAAATGGCTACACCTTC. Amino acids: CASSPSGQGVNGYTF.

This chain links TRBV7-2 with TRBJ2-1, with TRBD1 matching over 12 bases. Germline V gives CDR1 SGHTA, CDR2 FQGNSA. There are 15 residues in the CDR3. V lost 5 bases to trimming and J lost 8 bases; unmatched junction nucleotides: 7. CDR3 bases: TGTGCCAGCAGCAACCGGGACAGGGGGCGGGATGAGCAGTTCTTC. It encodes CASSNRDRGRDEQFF.

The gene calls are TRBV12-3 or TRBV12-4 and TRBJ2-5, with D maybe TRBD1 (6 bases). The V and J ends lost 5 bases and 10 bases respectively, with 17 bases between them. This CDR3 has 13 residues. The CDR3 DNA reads TGTGCCAGCAGTCGCCCGGGCACAGGGAGCCAGTACTTC. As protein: CASSRPGTGSQYF.

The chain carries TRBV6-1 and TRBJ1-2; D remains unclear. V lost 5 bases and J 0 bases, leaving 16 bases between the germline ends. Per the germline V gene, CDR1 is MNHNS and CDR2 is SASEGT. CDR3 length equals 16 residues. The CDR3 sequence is CASSPALGGPNYGYTF. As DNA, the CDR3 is TGTGCCAGCAGTCCGGCACTGGGAGGCCCTAACTATGGCTACACCTTC.